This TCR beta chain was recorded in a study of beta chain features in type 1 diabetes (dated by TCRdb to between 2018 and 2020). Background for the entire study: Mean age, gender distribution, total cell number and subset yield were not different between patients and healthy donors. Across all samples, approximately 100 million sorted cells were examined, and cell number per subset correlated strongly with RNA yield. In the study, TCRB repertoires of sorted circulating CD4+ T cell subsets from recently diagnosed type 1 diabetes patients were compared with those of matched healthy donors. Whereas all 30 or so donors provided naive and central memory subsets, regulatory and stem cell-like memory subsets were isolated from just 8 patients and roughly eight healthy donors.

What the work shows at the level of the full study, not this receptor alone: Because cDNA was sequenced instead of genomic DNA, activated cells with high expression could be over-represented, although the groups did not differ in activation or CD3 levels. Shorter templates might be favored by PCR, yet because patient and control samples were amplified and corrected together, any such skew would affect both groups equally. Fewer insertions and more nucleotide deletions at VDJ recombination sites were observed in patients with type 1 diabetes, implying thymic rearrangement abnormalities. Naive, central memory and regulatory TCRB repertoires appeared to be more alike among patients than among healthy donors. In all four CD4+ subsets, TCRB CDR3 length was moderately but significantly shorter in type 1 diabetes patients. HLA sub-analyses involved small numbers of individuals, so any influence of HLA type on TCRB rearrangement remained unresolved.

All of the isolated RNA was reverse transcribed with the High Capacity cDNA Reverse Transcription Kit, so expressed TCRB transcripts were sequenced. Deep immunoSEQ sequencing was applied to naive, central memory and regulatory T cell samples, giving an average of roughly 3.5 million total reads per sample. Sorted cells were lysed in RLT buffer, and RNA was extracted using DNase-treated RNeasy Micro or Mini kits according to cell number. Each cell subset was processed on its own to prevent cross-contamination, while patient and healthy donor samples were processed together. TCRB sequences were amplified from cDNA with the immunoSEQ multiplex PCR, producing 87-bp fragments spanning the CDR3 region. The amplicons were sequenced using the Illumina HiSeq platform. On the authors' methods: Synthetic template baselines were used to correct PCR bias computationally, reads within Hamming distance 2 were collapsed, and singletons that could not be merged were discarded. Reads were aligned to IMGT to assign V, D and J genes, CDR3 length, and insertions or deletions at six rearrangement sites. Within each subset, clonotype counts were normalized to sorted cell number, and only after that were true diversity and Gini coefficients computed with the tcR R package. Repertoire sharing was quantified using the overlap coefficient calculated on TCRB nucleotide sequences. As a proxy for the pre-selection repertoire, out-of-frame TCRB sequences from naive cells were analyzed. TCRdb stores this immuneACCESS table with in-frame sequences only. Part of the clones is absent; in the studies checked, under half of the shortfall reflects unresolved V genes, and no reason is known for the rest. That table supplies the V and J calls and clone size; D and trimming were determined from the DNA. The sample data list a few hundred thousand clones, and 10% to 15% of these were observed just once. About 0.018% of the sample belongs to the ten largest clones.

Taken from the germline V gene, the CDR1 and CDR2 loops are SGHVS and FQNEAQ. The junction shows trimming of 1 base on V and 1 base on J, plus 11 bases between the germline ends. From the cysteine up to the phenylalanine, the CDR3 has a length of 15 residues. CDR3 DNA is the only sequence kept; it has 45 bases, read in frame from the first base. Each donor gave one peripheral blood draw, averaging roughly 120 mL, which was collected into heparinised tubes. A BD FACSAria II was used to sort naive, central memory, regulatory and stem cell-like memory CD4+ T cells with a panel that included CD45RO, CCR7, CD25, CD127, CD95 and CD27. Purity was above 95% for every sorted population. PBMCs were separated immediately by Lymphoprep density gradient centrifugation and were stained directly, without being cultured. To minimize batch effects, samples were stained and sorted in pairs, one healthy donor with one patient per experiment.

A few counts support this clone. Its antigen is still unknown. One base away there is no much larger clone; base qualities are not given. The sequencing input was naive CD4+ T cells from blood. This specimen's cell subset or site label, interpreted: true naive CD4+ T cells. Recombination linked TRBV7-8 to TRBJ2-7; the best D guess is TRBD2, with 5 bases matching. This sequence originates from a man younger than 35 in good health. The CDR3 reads CASSLVRLPSYEQYF. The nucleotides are TGTGCCAGCAGCTTAGTGCGACTACCGTCCTACGAGCAGTACTTC. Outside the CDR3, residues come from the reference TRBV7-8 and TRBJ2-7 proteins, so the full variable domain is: GAGVSQSPRYKVAKRGQDVALRCDPISGHVSLFWYQQALGQGPEFLTYFQNEAQLDKSGLPSDRFFAERPEGSVSTLKIQRTQQEDSAVYLCASSLVRLPSYEQYFGPGTRLTVT.